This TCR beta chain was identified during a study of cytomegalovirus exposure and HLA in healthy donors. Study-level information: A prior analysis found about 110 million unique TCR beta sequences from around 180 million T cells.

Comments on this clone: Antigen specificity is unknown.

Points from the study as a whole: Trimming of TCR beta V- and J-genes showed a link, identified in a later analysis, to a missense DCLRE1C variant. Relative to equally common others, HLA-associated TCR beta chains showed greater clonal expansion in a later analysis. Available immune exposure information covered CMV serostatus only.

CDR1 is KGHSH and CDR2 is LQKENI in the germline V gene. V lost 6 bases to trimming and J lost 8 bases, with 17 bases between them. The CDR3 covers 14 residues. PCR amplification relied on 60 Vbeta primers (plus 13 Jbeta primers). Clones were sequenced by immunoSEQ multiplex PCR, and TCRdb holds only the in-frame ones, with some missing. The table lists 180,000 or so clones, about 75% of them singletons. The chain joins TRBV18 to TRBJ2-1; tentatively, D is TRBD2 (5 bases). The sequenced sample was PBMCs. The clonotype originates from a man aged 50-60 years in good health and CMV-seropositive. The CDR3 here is CASSTSAVPDEQFF. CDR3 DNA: TGTGCCAGCTCTACCTCAGCGGTGCCTGATGAGCAGTTCTTC. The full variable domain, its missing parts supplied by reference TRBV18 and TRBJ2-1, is NAGVMQNPRHLVRRRGQEARLRCSPMKGHSHVYWYRQLPEEGLKFMVYLQKENIIDESGMPKERFSAEFPKEGPSILRIQQVVRGDSAAYFCASSTSAVPDEQFFGPGTRLTVL.